Shown below are 15 T cell receptor beta chains from a single sample sequenced in a study of OX40 agonist ivuxolimab in advanced cancers. Sequencing was performed with immunoSEQ multiplex PCR; in TCRdb, only in-frame clones are kept and a portion is missing. The repertoire has about 77,000 clones, around 86% of them found once; the top ten carry around 5.9%. The starting material was CD4+ or CD8+ T cells sorted from blood, obtained in a trial of the OX40 agonist ivuxolimab. The receptor set was obtained from an adult with an advanced solid tumor such as melanoma, head and neck, liver or kidney cancer.

The chain uses TRBV2 and TRBJ1-3; unclear D gene. The CDR3 totals 13 residues. Trimming cost V 6 bases and J 4 bases, with 10 bases left between them. The germline CDR1 and CDR2 sequences are SNHLY and FYNNEI. CDR3: CASRGQTGNTIYF. The DNA of the CDR3 is TGTGCCAGCAGGGGCCAGACAGGAAACACCATATATTTT.

The sample holds a few counts of this clone. CDR3 DNA sequence: TGTGCCAGTACCCCCTACGCGGGCTTGAACACTGAAGCTTTCTTT. It is translated as CASTPYAGLNTEAFF. The chain uses TRBV19 and TRBJ1-1; D not resolved. Trimming stripped 7 bases from V and 0 bases from J, with 15 bases between. CDR3 length equals 15 residues. Germline values: CDR1 LNHDA, CDR2 SQIVND (reference sequence).

The chain is built from TRBV7-9 and TRBJ2-1; 11 positions match TRBD1. Unmatched junction bases numbered 7, after V lost 5 bases and J lost 1 base. This CDR3 has 17 amino acids. Germline-derived CDR1 and CDR2 are SEHNR and FQNEAQ (reference sequence). CDR3 nucleotide sequence: TGTGCCAGCAGCCTGGGACAGGGGGGTCTATCCTACAATGAGCAGTTCTTC. It translates to CASSLGQGGLSYNEQFF.

Only a few counts were recorded for this clone. This rearrangement joins TRBV2 to TRBJ1-5, with D perhaps matching TRBD1 (5 bases). The CDR3 covers 15 residues. Trimming removed 6 bases from V and 5 bases from J, with 17 bases in between. CDR1 is SNHLY, CDR2 FYNNEI, per germline. The CDR3 DNA reads as TGTGCCAGCAGCGGACAAAGCTTGGTCCATCAGCCCCAGCATTTT. This sequence encodes CASSGQSLVHQPQHF.

The gene calls are TRBV5-1 and TRBJ1-1; the match to TRBD1 covers 9 bases. Germline-derived CDR1 and CDR2 are SGHRS and YFSETQ. Unmatched junction bases numbered 8, after V lost 4 bases and J lost 10 bases. The length of the CDR3 is 13 residues. The CDR3 DNA sequence: TGCGCCAGCAGCCCCCGGACAGGGGAAGGAGCTTTCTTT. It encodes CASSPRTGEGAFF.

The genes are TRBV5-4 and TRBJ2-5, with 7 bases lining up with TRBD2. This CDR3 spans 14 amino acids. Germline V gives CDR1 SGHNT, CDR2 YYREEE (reference sequence). V shed 4 bases, J shed 4 bases, and the junction held 7 bases outside the gene matches. The CDR3 sequence: CASSTPGGRETQYF. The CDR3 coding sequence is TGTGCCAGCAGCACCCCGGGCGGGAGAGAGACCCAGTACTTC. Filled out from reference TRBV5-4 and TRBJ2-5, the complete variable domain reads ETGVTQSPTHLIKTRGQQVTLRCSSQSGHNTVSWYQQALGQGPQFIFQYYREEENGRGNFPPRFSGLQFPNYSSELNVNALELDDSALYLCASSTPGGRETQYFGPGTRLLVL.

This clone has a handful of counts. This CDR3 reads CASSQWTGYGYTF. The CDR3, as DNA: TGTGCCAGCAGCCAATGGACAGGCTATGGCTACACCTTC. The chain uses TRBV7-3 and TRBJ1-2; TRBD1 aligns across 7 bases. The CDR3 contains 13 residues. V lost 5 bases, J lost 4 bases, and 4 bases stayed unmatched. Germline V gives CDR1 SGHTA, CDR2 FQGTGA.

The chain couples TRBV28 to TRBJ1-2; D remains ambiguous. The CDR3 has 11 residues. The ends were cut back, 6 bases at V and 3 bases at J, with 5 bases in the middle. Germline CDR1 is MDHEN and CDR2 is SYDVKM. The CDR3 is CASRRDYGYTF. The CDR3 nucleotides are TGTGCCAGCAGAAGGGACTATGGCTACACCTTC.

CDR3 DNA: TGTGCCAGCATCCACAGGGGGCTAGGGGGAAACACCATATATTTT. It encodes CASIHRGLGGNTIYF. The chain is built from TRBV28 and TRBJ1-3, with TRBD1 matching over 9 bases. CDR1 and CDR2 from the germline V gene are MDHEN and SYDVKM. This CDR3 is 15 amino acids long. J lost 4 bases, V lost 7 bases, and 8 bases had no gene match. Full variable domain (outside the CDR3, taken from reference TRBV28 and TRBJ1-3): DVKVTQSSRYLVKRTGEKVFLECVQDMDHENMFWYRQDPGLGLRLIYFSYDVKMKEKGDIPEGYSVSREKKERFSLILESASTNQTSMYLCASIHRGLGGNTIYFGEGSWLTVV.

This clone occurred once. The rearrangement links TRBV30 to TRBJ1-3, with a tentative D call TRBD1 (6 bases). This CDR3 is 16 amino acids long. Germline loops: CDR1 GTSNPN, CDR2 SVGIG (reference sequence). Trimming pared 3 bases from V and 1 base from J, leaving 16 bases between. DNA for the CDR3: TGTGCCTGGAGCGGGACAAGACGGTGGTCTGGAAACACCATATATTTT. It specifies CAWSGTRRWSGNTIYF.

V is TRBV5-1 and J is TRBJ2-3; D remains ambiguous. V gave up 3 bases and J gave up 4 bases, with 6 bases separating them. The CDR3 consists of 12 residues. CDR1 is SGHRS, CDR2 YFSETQ, per germline. The CDR3 DNA reads TGCGCCAGCAGCTCGGCGGCAGATACGCAGTATTTT. Its protein product is CASSSAADTQYF.

The chain joins TRBV5-1 to TRBJ2-3, with unresolved D. The V and J ends lost 1 base and 11 bases respectively, with 11 bases between them. Looked up from germline, CDR1 is SGHRS and CDR2 is YFSETQ. This CDR3 is built from 12 residues. CDR3 bases: TGCGCCAGCAGCTTGAGCAGCCCCGAGCAGTATTTT. Translating it yields CASSLSSPEQYF.

This clone has just one count. The chain carries TRBV5-5 and TRBJ2-5, with a tentative D call TRBD2 (5 bases). V was trimmed by 4 bases and J by 2 bases, leaving 9 bases between them. The CDR3 covers 13 residues. Germline V gives CDR1 SGHKS, CDR2 YYEKEE (reference sequence). CDR3 in DNA: TGTGCCAGCAGCATCCGGGGTCAAGAGACCCAGTACTTC. Translation: CASSIRGQETQYF.

The genes are TRBV11-3 and TRBJ2-1; D is undetermined. The V end was cut by 3 bases, the J end by 7 bases, with 7 bases between. Germline V gives CDR1 SGHNT, CDR2 YENEEA. The length of the CDR3 is 12 residues. The CDR3 spells CASSFLDNEQFF. The DNA of the CDR3 is TGTGCCAGCAGCTTCCTCGATAATGAGCAGTTCTTC.

In its sample, this clone was seen once. J is TRBJ2-3 and V is TRBV9; the D is unclear. The CDR3 covers 14 residues. Germline assignment: CDR1 SGDLS and CDR2 YYNGEE. V shed 0 bases and J shed 0 bases, with 5 bases lying between them. This CDR3 is CASSVVASTDTQYF. For the CDR3, the DNA is TGTGCCAGCAGCGTAGTTGCTAGCACAGATACGCAGTATTTT.